Below are 28 T cell receptor beta chains sequenced from a single sample in a study of T-cell reconstitution after alpha-beta-depleted transplantation in children. Unique molecular identifiers were incorporated into the prepared TCRbeta library. TCRdb processed the PCR reads anew with MiXCR; each CDR3 protein has one entry. The data show a few hundred thousand distinct CDR3 sequences, roughly 24% seen once. The sequenced sample was PBMCs, obtained before TCRalphabeta/CD19-depleted stem cell transplant. All receptors come from a girl aged 2-10 years with Fanconi anemia, due to receive a stem cell transplant.

The chain carries TRBV20-1 and TRBJ1-5; D is uncertain. This CDR3 comprises 14 residues. The germline V gene encodes CDR1 DFQATT and CDR2 SNEGSKA (reference sequence). V was pared by 6 bases and J by 4 bases, with 16 bases between. CDR3 sequence (DNA): TGCAGTGCGACCAGGACTGTTTGGAATCAGCCCCAGCATTTT. Protein product: CSATRTVWNQPQHF.

The CDR3 coding sequence is TGTGCCAGCAGCTCCACTAGCGGGAGAGAGGATGAGCAGTTCTTC. Residues: CASSSTSGREDEQFF. The chain couples TRBV11-1 to TRBJ2-1, with 11 bases matching TRBD2. The CDR3 has 15 amino acids. Looked up from germline, CDR1 is SGHAT and CDR2 is FQDESV (reference sequence). The V gene end was trimmed by 4 bases and the J gene end by 8 bases; junction bases not matched to a gene: 7.

This clonotype was detected ten times or more. The rearrangement uses TRBV5-4 and TRBJ2-2; no clear D gene. V shed 0 bases and J shed 7 bases, with 7 bases lying between them. CDR1 SGHNT and CDR2 YYREEE come from the germline V gene (reference sequence). The CDR3 runs 13 residues. Here the CDR3 DNA reads TGTGCCAGCAGCTTGGAGCTGAACGGGGAGCTGTTTTTT. It encodes CASSLELNGELFF. Filled out from reference TRBV5-4 and TRBJ2-2, the complete variable domain reads ETGVTQSPTHLIKTRGQQVTLRCSSQSGHNTVSWYQQALGQGPQFIFQYYREEENGRGNFPPRFSGLQFPNYSSELNVNALELDDSALYLCASSLELNGELFFGEGSRLTVL.

The sample holds a few counts of this clonotype. V usage is TRBV3-1 and J usage is TRBJ1-1, with D possibly being TRBD1 (5 bases). There are 13 residues in the CDR3. Trimming removed 6 bases at V and 2 bases at J, with 10 bases between. The germline CDR1 and CDR2 sequences are LGHDT and YNNKEL (reference sequence). CDR3 in DNA: TGTGCCAGCAGAAGGGACTTCAACACTGAAGCTTTCTTT. As protein: CASRRDFNTEAFF.

V usage is TRBV4-2 and J usage is TRBJ2-3; the match to TRBD2 covers 15 bases. Germline CDR1 and CDR2: LGHNA and YNFKEQ. V gave up 1 base and J gave up 2 bases; unmatched junction bases: 4. There are 18 residues in the CDR3. As DNA, the CDR3 is TGTGCCAGCAGCCAAGGGGGACTAGCGGGGGGCCTCACAGATACGCAGTATTTT. Its protein is CASSQGGLAGGLTDTQYF.

This clonotype came up many times. This chain joins TRBV20-1 and TRBJ2-7, with no clear D. The germline V and J ends were trimmed by 3 bases and 4 bases, with 7 bases remaining between them. Per germline, CDR1 DFQATT and CDR2 SNEGSKA (reference sequence). The CDR3 totals 11 residues. The CDR3 is CSASLDYEQYF. The CDR3 DNA follows: TGCAGTGCTAGCTTAGATTACGAGCAGTACTTC.

The genes are TRBV20-1 and TRBJ1-2; D possibly corresponds to TRBD1 (5 bases). This CDR3 is 11 amino acids long. Between the trimmed V and J ends, which lost 5 bases and 14 bases, there was a span of 18 bases. The germline CDR1 and CDR2 sequences are DFQATT and SNEGSKA (reference sequence). The CDR3 coding sequence is TGCAGTGCTCCCAGACAGTGGACGGGGACCTTC. This codes for CSAPRQWTGTF.

CDR3 coding DNA: TGCGCCAGCAGCTCTAGCGGGAGTTCGTCCTACAATGAGCAGTTCTTC. Its protein product is CASSSSGSSSYNEQFF. The chain uses TRBV5-1 and TRBJ2-1; 10 bases map to TRBD2. This CDR3 has 16 amino acids. Germline lookup yields CDR1 SGHRS and CDR2 YFSETQ. With 3 bases clipped from V and 1 base from J, the junction kept 4 bases outside the gene matches.

Many counts were recorded for this clonotype. The chain employs TRBV10-3 and TRBJ2-3, with TRBD1 as a possible D gene (6 bases). V lost 2 bases and J lost 1, with 10 bases in between. Germline V gene lookup returns CDR1 ENHRY and CDR2 SYGVKD. This CDR3 has 15 amino acids. The CDR3: CAISEGAGGTDTQYF. The DNA for the CDR3 is TGTGCCATCAGTGAGGGGGCAGGGGGCACAGATACGCAGTATTTT.

A few counts support this clonotype. The chain combines TRBV12-3 or TRBV12-4 with TRBJ2-7; TRBD1 might be the D (5 bases). CDR3 length equals 12 residues. Trimming cost V 6 bases and J 4 bases, with 10 bases left between them. The chain's CDR3 is CASRPQGYEQYF. The DNA for the CDR3 is TGTGCCAGCAGGCCCCAGGGTTACGAGCAGTACTTC.

The genes are TRBV7-6 and TRBJ2-1; D perhaps matches TRBD2 (6 bases). Trimming pared 3 bases from V and 8 bases from J, leaving 20 bases between. The germline gives CDR1 SGHVS, CDR2 FNYEAQ. The CDR3 totals 16 residues. CDR3 sequence (DNA): TGTGCCAGCAGCTTGTCGTGGGACTCCCCAAACGATGAGCAGTTCTTC. As protein: CASSLSWDSPNDEQFF. Supplemented by reference TRBV7-6 and TRBJ2-1, the full variable domain reads GAGVSQSPRYKVTKRGQDVALRCDPISGHVSLYWYRQALGQGPEFLTYFNYEAQQDKSGLPNDRFSAERPEGSISTLTIQRTEQRDSAMYRCASSLSWDSPNDEQFFGPGTRLTVL.

V gene TRBV7-7 combines with J gene TRBJ2-7; 11 positions match TRBD1. With 5 bases clipped from V and 2 bases from J, the junction kept 2 bases outside the gene matches. This CDR3 region has 14 residues. CDR1 is SSHAT and CDR2 is FNYEAQ in the germline V gene (reference sequence). CDR3 nucleotides: TGTGCCAGCAGCGAGGGACAGGGGGCCTACGAGCAGTACTTC. Its translation is CASSEGQGAYEQYF.

This clonotype was recorded many times. The chain recombines TRBV4-1 with TRBJ2-1; D ambiguous. CDR1 is MGHRA and CDR2 is YSYEKL in the germline V gene. The CDR3 extends over 16 amino acids. Trimming removed 1 base from V and 0 bases from J, with 10 bases in between. CDR3 nucleotides: TGCGCCAGCAGCCAAGGATCCACCAGCTCCTACAATGAGCAGTTCTTC. Residues: CASSQGSTSSYNEQFF.

This clonotype was counted many times. The chain has TRBV6-6 and TRBJ1-5; D gene uncertain. V lost 2 bases to trimming and J lost 4 bases, with 6 bases between them. The CDR3 is 13 residues long. Germline CDR1 reads MNHNY; CDR2 reads SVGAGI (reference sequence). This chain's CDR3 is CASSYLPNQPQHF. The CDR3 region has the DNA TGTGCCAGCAGTTACCTCCCAAATCAGCCCCAGCATTTT.

In this sample, this clonotype turned up many times. The V call is TRBV6-6, the J call TRBJ2-1, with 9 bases matching TRBD2. The CDR3 loop spans 12 amino acids. V was clipped by 8 bases and J by 6 bases; unmatched bases: 2. The germline V gene encodes CDR1 MNHNY and CDR2 SVGAGI (reference sequence). CDR3 amino acids: CASRSGGNEQFF. CDR3 coding DNA: TGTGCCAGCCGTAGCGGGGGCAATGAGCAGTTCTTC.

This clonotype was counted ten times or more. This sequence joins TRBV29-1 and TRBJ1-1, with unresolved D. The CDR3 has 12 residues. The V gene's germline CDR1 is SQVTM and CDR2 ANQGSEA. Trimming removed 1 base at V and 7 bases at J, with 10 bases between. CDR3 loop: CSVEVLTSEAFF. CDR3 coding DNA: TGCAGCGTTGAAGTCCTCACAAGTGAAGCTTTCTTT.

This clonotype was found many times. The chain combines TRBV6-1 with TRBJ2-7, with 10 bases fitting TRBD2. V shed 6 bases, J shed 5 bases, and the junction held 13 bases outside the gene matches. From germline, CDR1 is MNHNS and CDR2 SASEGT. The CDR3 length is 16 residues. The CDR3 DNA reads as TGTGCCAGCAGAATAGGGTCTAGCGGGAGACCCCACGAGCAGTACTTC. Protein product: CASRIGSSGRPHEQYF.

This clonotype showed up many times. The rearrangement links TRBV12-3 or TRBV12-4 to TRBJ1-2, with a tentative D call TRBD1 (6 bases). V dropped 1 base and J dropped 0 bases, with 12 bases sitting between them. There are 16 residues in the CDR3. The chain's CDR3 is CASSLEIQGPNYGYTF. CDR3 nucleotides: TGTGCCAGCAGTTTAGAAATACAGGGACCTAACTATGGCTACACCTTC.

This clonotype came up many times. The chain is built from TRBV27 and TRBJ2-7, with no clear D. The CDR3 extends over 14 amino acids. V dropped 3 bases and J dropped 3 bases, with 12 bases sitting between them. Germline V lookup: CDR1 MNHEY, CDR2 SMNVEV (reference sequence). The CDR3 protein is CASSLNPRVYEQYF. CDR3 DNA: TGTGCCAGCAGTTTGAATCCACGGGTCTACGAGCAGTACTTC.

The CDR3: CASSLRTGTGELFF. The CDR3 DNA reads TGCGCCAGCAGCTTGAGGACAGGGACCGGGGAGCTGTTTTTT. J is TRBJ2-2 and V is TRBV5-1; TRBD1 matches at 8 bases. Trimming at V came to 1 base and at J to 5 bases, leaving 1 base not matched to a gene. CDR1 is SGHRS and CDR2 is YFSETQ in the germline V gene. The CDR3 length is 14 residues.

This clonotype was observed at least ten times. J is TRBJ2-7 and V is TRBV5-5; TRBD1 agrees at 7 bases. Germline-derived CDR1 and CDR2 are SGHKS and YYEKEE (reference sequence). The CDR3 is 15 residues long. J was trimmed by 3 bases and V by 7 bases; bases with no gene match: 13. The CDR3 loop is CASDSNRDSSYEQYF. In DNA, the CDR3 is TGTGCCAGCGATTCCAACCGGGACAGTAGCTACGAGCAGTACTTC.

The rearrangement uses TRBV7-3 and TRBJ2-7; 9 positions agree with TRBD1. The CDR3 runs to 14 residues. Trimming cost V 4 bases and J 3 bases; bases outside gene matches: 4. Germline-derived CDR1 and CDR2 are SGHTA and FQGTGA. CDR3 residues: CASSSTGGHYEQYF. The CDR3 coding sequence is TGTGCCAGCAGCTCGACAGGGGGGCACTACGAGCAGTACTTC.

A word on this clonotype: This may come from a read error, since a much larger clone is one base off. CDR3 DNA sequence: TGCAGTGCTAAGGGACCGCTTGGGGGTGGCTGCACCTTC. Amino acid sequence: CSAKGPLGGGCTF. The chain couples TRBV20-1 to TRBJ1-2, with D possibly being TRBD1 (5 bases). Germline CDR1 is DFQATT and CDR2 is SNEGSKA (reference sequence). This CDR3 is built from 13 residues.

This clonotype was seen at least ten times. The chain is built from TRBV20-1 and TRBJ2-7, with TRBD2 as a possible D gene (6 bases). Trimming shortened V by 0 bases and J by 0 bases, and 12 bases separated the two germline ends. This CDR3 has 15 amino acids. Per germline, CDR1 DFQATT and CDR2 SNEGSKA (reference sequence). CDR3 coding DNA: TGCAGTGCTAGAGATCTCGCGGGGCTCTCCTACGAGCAGTACTTC. Translated, it gives CSARDLAGLSYEQYF.

This clonotype showed up many times. J is TRBJ2-2 and V is TRBV7-3, with D perhaps TRBD2 (5 bases). With 5 bases removed from V and 6 bases from J, the gap between germline ends came to 22 bases. CDR1 is SGHTA and CDR2 is FQGTGA in the germline V gene. This CDR3 has 17 residues. CDR3 loop: CASSPARVGVHSGELFF. The CDR3 DNA reads TGTGCCAGCAGCCCCGCCCGAGTGGGAGTACATTCCGGGGAGCTGTTTTTT. Using reference TRBV7-3 and TRBJ2-2 for the parts outside the CDR3, the full variable domain is GAGVSQTPSNKVTEKGKYVELRCDPISGHTALYWYRQSLGQGPEFLIYFQGTGAADDSGLPNDRFFAVRPEGSVSTLKIQRTERGDSAVYLCASSPARVGVHSGELFFGEGSRLTVL.

This clonotype has ten or more counts. This chain uses TRBV10-2 with TRBJ2-6; D is undetermined. CDR1 and CDR2 (germline): WSHSY, SAAADI. Trimming removed 7 bases at V and 2 bases at J, with 0 bases between. The length of the CDR3 is 11 residues. The CDR3 reads CASTGANVLTF. The CDR3 coding sequence is TGCGCCAGCACTGGGGCCAACGTCCTGACTTTC.

V usage is TRBV7-9 and J usage is TRBJ2-5; tentatively, D is TRBD1 (6 bases). The CDR3 is 17 amino acids. The ends were cut back, 5 bases at V and 3 bases at J, with 22 bases in the middle. Germline CDR1 SEHNR, CDR2 FQNEAQ (reference sequence). The DNA for the CDR3 is TGTGCCAGCAGCCCAGGACAGCGGTCCTTCGAAAAAGAGACCCAGTACTTC. Translating gives CASSPGQRSFEKETQYF.

Many counts were recorded for this clonotype. The rearrangement uses TRBV20-1 and TRBJ2-1, with D possibly TRBD2 on 6 matching bases. Germline-derived CDR1 and CDR2 are DFQATT and SNEGSKA (reference sequence). The V gene lost 7 bases and the J gene lost 7 bases, with 23 bases spanning the gap. The CDR3 extends over 15 amino acids. In nucleotides, the CDR3 is TGCAGTGTCCGACGGCAGGGAGGAACTTGGAATGAGCAGTTCTTC. It encodes CSVRRQGGTWNEQFF.